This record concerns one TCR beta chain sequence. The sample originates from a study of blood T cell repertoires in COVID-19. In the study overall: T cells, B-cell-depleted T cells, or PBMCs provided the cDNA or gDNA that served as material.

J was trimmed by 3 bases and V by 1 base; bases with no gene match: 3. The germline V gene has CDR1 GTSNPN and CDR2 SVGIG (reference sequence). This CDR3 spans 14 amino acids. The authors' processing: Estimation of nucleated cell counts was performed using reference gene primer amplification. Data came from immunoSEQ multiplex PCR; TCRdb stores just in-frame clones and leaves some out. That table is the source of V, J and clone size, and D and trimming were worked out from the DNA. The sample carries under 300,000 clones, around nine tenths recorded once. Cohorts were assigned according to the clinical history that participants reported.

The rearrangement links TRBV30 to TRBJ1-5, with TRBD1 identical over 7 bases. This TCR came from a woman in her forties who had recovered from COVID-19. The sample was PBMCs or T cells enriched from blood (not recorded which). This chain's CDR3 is CAWSGGQPNQPQHF. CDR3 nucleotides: TGTGCCTGGAGTGGGGGACAGCCCAATCAGCCCCAGCATTTT. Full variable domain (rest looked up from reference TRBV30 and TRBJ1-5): SQTIHQWPATLVQPVGSPLSLECTVEGTSNPNLYWYRQAAGRGLQLLFYSVGIGQISSEVPQNLSASRPQDRQFILSSKKLLLSDSGFYLCAWSGGQPNQPQHFGDGTRLSIL.